The next 11 T cell receptor beta chains were all read from a single sample in a study of PD-L1 blockade in urothelial cancer (dated by TCRdb to 2016 to 2017). Library generation was performed with the immunoSEQ multiplex PCR assay. Not all clones reach the TCRdb copy of this immuneACCESS table, which keeps in-frame sequences only. Checked studies attribute under half of the gap to unresolved V genes and leave the rest unexplained. The sample table records 70,000 or so clones; 85% to 90% of these occur just once. Clones ranked in the top ten supply 4.5% of the sample. Taken with the paper, the label for time point translates to: pretreatment peripheral blood. The source was PBMCs, collected around atezolizumab (anti-PD-L1) treatment. All receptors derive from a man in his 70s with urothelial cancer.

A single count supports this clone. The chain combines TRBV5-1 with TRBJ2-2, with D possibly being TRBD2 (6 bases). The germline V gene has CDR1 SGHRS and CDR2 YFSETQ. CDR3 size: 18 residues. V was shortened by 0 bases and J by 3 bases, with 18 bases between the two germline ends. The CDR3 nucleotides read TGCGCCAGCAGCTTGGTTGGATCGGGGAGGTGGGACACCGGGGAGCTGTTTTTT. Its translation: CASSLVGSGRWDTGELFF.

This clone showed up just once. This chain uses TRBV6-1 with TRBJ2-5, with TRBD2 identical over 7 bases. The germline V gene encodes CDR1 MNHNS and CDR2 SASEGT. V lost 0 bases and J lost 5; bases outside the gene matches: 6. This CDR3 comprises 15 residues. CDR3 nucleotide sequence: TGTGCCAGCAGTGAAGCCAGCGGGGTGTGGGAGACCCAGTACTTC. It translates to CASSEASGVWETQYF.

The chain combines TRBV5-1 with TRBJ2-7; 10 bases are a match to TRBD2. Trimming at V came to 5 bases and at J to 0 bases, leaving 2 bases not matched to a gene. Germline V gene lookup returns CDR1 SGHRS and CDR2 YFSETQ. The CDR3 sequence is 14 residues long. Here the CDR3 DNA reads TGCGCCAGCAGAGGGACTAGCGTCTCCTACGAGCAGTACTTC. Protein sequence: CASRGTSVSYEQYF.

The V and J genes are TRBV18 and TRBJ2-5; D uncertain. CDR1 KGHSH and CDR2 LQKENI come from the germline V gene. Trimming stripped 2 bases from V and 5 bases from J, with 12 bases between. The CDR3 is made up of 14 amino acids. The CDR3 nucleotides are TGTGCCAGCTCACCATTAAAATTACGGGAGACCCAGTACTTC. Translating gives CASSPLKLRETQYF. Combining the CDR3 with reference TRBV18 and TRBJ2-5 gives the whole variable domain NAGVMQNPRHLVRRRGQEARLRCSPMKGHSHVYWYRQLPEEGLKFMVYLQKENIIDESGMPKERFSAEFPKEGPSILRIQQVVRGDSAAYFCASSPLKLRETQYFGPGTRLLVL.

The V and J genes are TRBV2 and TRBJ1-2, with 9 bases that match TRBD1. The V gene end was trimmed by 6 bases and the J gene end by 7 bases; junction bases not matched to a gene: 6. The CDR3 length is 13 residues. The germline V gene encodes CDR1 SNHLY and CDR2 FYNNEI. DNA for the CDR3: TGTGCCAGCAGCATCGGGGACAGGGCTGGCTACACCTTC. It codes for CASSIGDRAGYTF.

J is TRBJ2-3 and V is TRBV19, with TRBD2 matching over 14 bases. This CDR3 region has 15 residues. The V gene's germline CDR1 is LNHDA and CDR2 SQIVND (reference sequence). V lost 9 bases and J lost 4; bases outside the gene matches: 6. CDR3 loop: CASRTSGRFADTQYF. DNA of the CDR3: TGTGCCAGCCGGACTAGCGGGAGGTTTGCAGATACGCAGTATTTT.

This clone came up once. The V and J genes are TRBV5-6 and TRBJ1-1; no clear D. CDR3 length: 12 residues. V gave up 5 bases and J gave up 6 bases, with 11 bases separating them. From germline, CDR1 is SGHDT and CDR2 YYEEEE. This CDR3 reads CASSPGSAEAFF. The CDR3 nucleotides are TGTGCCAGCAGTCCGGGGAGCGCTGAAGCTTTCTTT.

This sequence joins TRBV5-4 and TRBJ2-7, with 13 bases identical to TRBD2. The CDR3 loop spans 16 amino acids. The germline CDR1 and CDR2 sequences are SGHNT and YYREEE (reference sequence). V was pared by 4 bases and J by 2 bases, with 6 bases of the junction left unmatched. CDR3 in DNA: TGTGCCAGCAGCCCCATGACTAGCGGGAGGCCCTACGAGCAGTACTTC. Its protein is CASSPMTSGRPYEQYF.

The rearrangement links TRBV7-3 to TRBJ2-5; D not resolved. The CDR3 runs to 13 residues. V lost 2 bases to trimming and J lost 5 bases, with 9 bases between them. CDR1 is SGHTA, CDR2 FQGTGA, per germline. For the CDR3, the DNA is TGTGCCAGCAGCTTACGGAGAAGTGAGACCCAGTACTTC. Its protein is CASSLRRSETQYF.

The chain couples TRBV28 to TRBJ2-3, with 7 bases aligning to TRBD2. This CDR3 comprises 12 residues. Germline-derived CDR1 and CDR2 are MDHEN and SYDVKM. Germline trimming cut 6 bases from V and 8 bases from J; bases unmatched to any gene: 5. The DNA for the CDR3 is TGTGCCAGCAGAACCTTAGCGGGTACGCAGTATTTT. As protein: CASRTLAGTQYF.

CDR3 sequence: CASQRGGPGRNTEAFF. CDR3 DNA: TGCGCCAGCCAAAGGGGGGGCCCAGGGCGAAACACTGAAGCTTTCTTT. This chain uses TRBV4-1 with TRBJ1-1, with a possible D match to TRBD1 (6 bases). Germline CDR1 and CDR2: MGHRA and YSYEKL. This CDR3 comprises 16 residues. V lost 8 bases and J lost 2, with 21 bases in between.